The clone carrying this T cell receptor beta chain occurred many times. What it binds is unknown. Libraries of bulk TCR were made by previously described methods (with listed TCR primers). Each CDR3 protein gets one entry after TCRdb re-called the PCR reads with MiXCR. Of about half a million distinct CDR3 sequences in the sample, under 30% are singletons; the top ten hold around 0.79%. The data were taken from a study of molecular identifiers for immune sequencing clone quantification. Study context: Across replicate runs, RNA obtained from around 20,000 or 100,000 naive CD8 cells was divided into five, with four undergoing sequencing.

Study outcomes and limitations: One million naive cells reportedly did not prevent detection of spiked Jurkat TCR RNA from one cell. Highly expanded clone sizes could end up underestimated if a barcode were shared by identical TCR molecules.

Sequencing used naive CD8+ T cells from blood, with Jurkat cell RNA spiked in. Subset denoted: FACS-sorted CD8+CD4-CCR7+CD45RA+ naive T cells. This receptor was taken from a human donor in good health. Some libraries in this study had Jurkat cell RNA spiked in.

CDR3 region: CASSFQYQETQYF. The DNA for the CDR3 is TGCGCCAGCAGCTTCCAGTACCAAGAGACCCAGTACTTC. The chain is built from TRBV5-1 and TRBJ2-5, with unresolved D. The CDR3 sequence is 13 residues long. Trimming cost V 2 bases and J 0 bases, with 5 bases left between them. The germline gives CDR1 SGHRS, CDR2 YFSETQ.